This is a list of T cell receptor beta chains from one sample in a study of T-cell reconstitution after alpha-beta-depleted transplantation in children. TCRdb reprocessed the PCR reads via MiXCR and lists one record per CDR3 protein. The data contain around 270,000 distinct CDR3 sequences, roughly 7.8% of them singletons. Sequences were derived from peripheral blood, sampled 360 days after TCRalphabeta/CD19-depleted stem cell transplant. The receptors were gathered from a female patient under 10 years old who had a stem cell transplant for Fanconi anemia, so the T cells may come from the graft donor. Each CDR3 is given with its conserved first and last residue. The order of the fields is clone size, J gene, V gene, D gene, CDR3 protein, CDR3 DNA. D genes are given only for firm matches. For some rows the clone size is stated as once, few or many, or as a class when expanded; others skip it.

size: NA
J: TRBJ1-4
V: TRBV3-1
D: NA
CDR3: CASSQGPWDEKLFF
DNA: TGTGCCAGCAGCCAAGGTCCCTGGGATGAAAAACTGTTTTTT

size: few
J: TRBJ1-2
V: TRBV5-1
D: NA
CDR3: CASSLTGGNHYGYTF
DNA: TGCGCCAGCAGCTTAACAGGTGGGAACCACTATGGCTACACCTTC

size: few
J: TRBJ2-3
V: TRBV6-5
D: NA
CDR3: CASSYPDMKDTQYF
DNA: TGTGCCAGCAGTTACCCTGACATGAAAGATACGCAGTATTTT

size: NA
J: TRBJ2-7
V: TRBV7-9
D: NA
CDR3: CASSLAGGVYEQYF
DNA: TGTGCCAGCAGCTTAGCGGGCGGGGTCTACGAGCAGTACTTC

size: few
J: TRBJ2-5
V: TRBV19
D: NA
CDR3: CASSRPGDQTQYF
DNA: TGTGCCAGTAGTAGGCCAGGGGATCAGACCCAGTACTTC

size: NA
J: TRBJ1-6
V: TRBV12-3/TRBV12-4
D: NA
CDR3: CASSLLGIPLNSPLHF
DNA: TGTGCCAGCAGTTTATTGGGGATACCACTTAATTCACCCCTCCACTTT

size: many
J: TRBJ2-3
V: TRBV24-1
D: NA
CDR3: CATSDLTASTDTQYF
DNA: TGTGCCACCAGTGATTTGACAGCTAGCACAGATACGCAGTATTTT

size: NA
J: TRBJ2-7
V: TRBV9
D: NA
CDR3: CASSGTDRGYEQYF
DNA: TGTGCCAGCAGCGGGACTGACCGAGGCTACGAGCAGTACTTC

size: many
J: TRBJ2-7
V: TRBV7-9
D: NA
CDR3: CASSSPGVPYEQYF
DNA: TGTGCCAGCAGCTCTCCGGGAGTTCCCTACGAGCAGTACTTC

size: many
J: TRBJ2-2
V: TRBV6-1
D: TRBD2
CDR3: CASSLRAGRHTGELFF
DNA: TGTGCCAGCAGCCTTAGAGCGGGAAGGCACACCGGGGAGCTGTTTTTT

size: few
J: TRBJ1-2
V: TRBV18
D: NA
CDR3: CASSPLMWAPENYGYTF
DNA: TGTGCCAGCTCACCACTTATGTGGGCCCCGGAGAACTATGGCTACACCTTC

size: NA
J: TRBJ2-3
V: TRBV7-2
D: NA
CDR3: CASRINPKDTQYF
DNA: TGTGCCAGCAGAATTAACCCGAAGGATACGCAGTATTTT

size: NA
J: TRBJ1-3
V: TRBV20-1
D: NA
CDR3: CSARHQGQGNTIYF
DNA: TGCAGTGCTAGACATCAAGGACAGGGAAACACCATATATTTT

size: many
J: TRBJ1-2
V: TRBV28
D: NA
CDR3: CASSSYGPANYGYTF
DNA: TGTGCCAGCAGTTCCTACGGGCCCGCTAACTATGGCTACACCTTC

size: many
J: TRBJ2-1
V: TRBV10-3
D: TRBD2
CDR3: CAISESTSGGLYNEQFF
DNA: TGTGCCATCAGTGAGTCGACTAGCGGGGGGCTATACAATGAGCAGTTCTTC

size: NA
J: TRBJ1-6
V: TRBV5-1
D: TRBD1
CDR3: CASSRQGVHSPLHF
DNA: TGCGCCAGCAGCCGACAGGGGGTTCATTCACCCCTCCACTTT

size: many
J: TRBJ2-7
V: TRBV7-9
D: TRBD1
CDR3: CASSLANRGSSYEQYF
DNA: TGTGCCAGCAGCTTAGCTAACAGGGGGAGCTCCTACGAGCAGTACTTC

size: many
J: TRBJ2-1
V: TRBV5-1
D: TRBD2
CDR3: CASSSLAGGPSSYNEQFF
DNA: TGCGCCAGCAGCTCCCTAGCGGGGGGGCCAAGCTCCTACAATGAGCAGTTCTTC

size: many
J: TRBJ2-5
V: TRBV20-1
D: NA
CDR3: CSADVLVETQYF
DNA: TGCAGTGCTGATGTCTTGGTAGAGACCCAGTACTTC

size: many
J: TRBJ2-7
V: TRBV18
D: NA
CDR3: CASSPRAAYEQYF
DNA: TGTGCCAGCTCACCAAGGGCTGCCTACGAGCAGTACTTC

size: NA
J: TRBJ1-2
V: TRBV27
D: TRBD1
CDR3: CASGTGARYGYTF
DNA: TGTGCCAGCGGGACAGGTGCCCGCTATGGCTACACCTTC

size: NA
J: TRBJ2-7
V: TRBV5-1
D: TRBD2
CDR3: CASSLGGLASRPSYEQYF
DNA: TGCGCCAGCAGCTTGGGGGGACTAGCGTCCCGTCCCTCCTACGAGCAGTACTTC

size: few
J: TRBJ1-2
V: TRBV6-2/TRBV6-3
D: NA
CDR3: CASSYVGPTYYGYTF
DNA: TGTGCCAGCAGTTACGTGGGACCTACGTACTATGGCTACACCTTC

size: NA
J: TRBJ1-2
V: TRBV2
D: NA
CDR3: CACTGPGRYGYTF
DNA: TGTGCCTGTACTGGGCCAGGGCGGTATGGCTACACCTTC

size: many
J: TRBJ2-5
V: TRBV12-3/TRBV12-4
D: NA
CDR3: CASSAQLGGRRWETQYF
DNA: TGTGCCAGCAGCGCCCAGCTGGGCGGCAGGAGATGGGAGACCCAGTACTTC

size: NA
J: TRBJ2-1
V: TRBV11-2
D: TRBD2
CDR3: CASSLDSGGADEQFF
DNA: TGTGCCAGCAGCTTAGACAGCGGGGGGGCCGATGAGCAGTTCTTC

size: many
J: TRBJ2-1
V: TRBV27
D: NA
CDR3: CASKGGTSYNEQFF
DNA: TGTGCCAGCAAAGGGGGGACCTCCTACAATGAGCAGTTCTTC

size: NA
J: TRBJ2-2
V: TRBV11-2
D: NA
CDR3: CASSHQTGELFF
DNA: TGTGCCAGCAGCCATCAAACCGGGGAGCTGTTTTTT

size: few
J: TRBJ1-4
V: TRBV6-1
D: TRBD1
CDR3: CASRLDGQGVEKLFF
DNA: TGTGCCAGCAGATTGGACGGACAGGGCGTGGAAAAACTGTTTTTT

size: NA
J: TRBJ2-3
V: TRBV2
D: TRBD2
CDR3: CASRSTSGGGTDTQYF
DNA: TGTGCCAGCAGGTCCACTAGCGGGGGGGGGACAGATACGCAGTATTTT

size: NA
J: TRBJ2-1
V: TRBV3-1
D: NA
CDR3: CASSQASEGDNEQFF
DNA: TGTGCCAGCAGCCAAGCGTCGGAGGGGGACAATGAGCAGTTCTTC

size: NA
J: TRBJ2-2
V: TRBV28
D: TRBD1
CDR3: CASSLRGQGYTGELFF
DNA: TGTGCCAGCAGTTTACGGGGACAGGGGTACACCGGGGAGCTGTTTTTT

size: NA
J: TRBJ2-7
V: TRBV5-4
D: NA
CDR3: CASSLRGKPYEQYF
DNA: TGTGCCAGCAGCTTGAGAGGGAAACCCTACGAGCAGTACTTC

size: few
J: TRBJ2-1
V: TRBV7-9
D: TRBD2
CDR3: CASSPRVAGGLNEQFF
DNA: TGTGCCAGCAGCCCGCGGGTAGCGGGGGGGCTGAATGAGCAGTTCTTC

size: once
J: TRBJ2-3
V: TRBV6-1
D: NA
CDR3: CASSEGGGYTQYF
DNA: TGTGCCAGCAGTGAAGGGGGAGGCTATACGCAGTATTTT

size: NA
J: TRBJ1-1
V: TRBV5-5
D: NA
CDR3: CASSYDRWGSTEAFF
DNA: TGTGCCAGCAGCTATGACAGGTGGGGCAGCACTGAAGCTTTCTTT

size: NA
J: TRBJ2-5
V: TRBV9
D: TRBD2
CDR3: CASSVGEAGGYQETQYF
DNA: TGTGCCAGCAGCGTAGGCGAAGCGGGGGGGTACCAAGAGACCCAGTACTTC

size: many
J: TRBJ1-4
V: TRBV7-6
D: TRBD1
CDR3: CASSLVGQGAKNEKLFF
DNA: TGTGCCAGCAGCTTAGTTGGACAGGGGGCCAAGAATGAAAAACTGTTTTTT